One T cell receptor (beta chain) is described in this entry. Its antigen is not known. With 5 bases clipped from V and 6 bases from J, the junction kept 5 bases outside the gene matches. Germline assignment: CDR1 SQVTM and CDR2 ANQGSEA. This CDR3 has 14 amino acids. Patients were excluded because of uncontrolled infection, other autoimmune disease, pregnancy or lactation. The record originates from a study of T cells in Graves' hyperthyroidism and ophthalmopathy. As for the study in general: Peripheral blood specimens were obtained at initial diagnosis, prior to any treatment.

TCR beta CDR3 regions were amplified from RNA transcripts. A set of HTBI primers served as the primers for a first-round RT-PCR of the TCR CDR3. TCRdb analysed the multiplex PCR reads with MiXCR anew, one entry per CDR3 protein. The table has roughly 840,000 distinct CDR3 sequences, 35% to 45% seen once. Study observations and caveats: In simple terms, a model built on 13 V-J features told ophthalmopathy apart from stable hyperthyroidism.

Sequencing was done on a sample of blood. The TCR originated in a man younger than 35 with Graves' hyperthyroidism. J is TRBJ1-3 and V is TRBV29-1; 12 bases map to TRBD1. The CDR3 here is CSVTGTGGENTIYF. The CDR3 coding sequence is TGCAGCGTTACCGGGACAGGGGGCGAAAACACCATATATTTT.